The clone carrying this T cell receptor (beta chain) was counted between two and nine times. Method: immunoSEQ multiplex PCR; TCRdb's copy keeps in-frame clones and lacks some. The data show approximately 100,000 clones, with roughly 89% seen just once and over 6.5% held by the top ten. Per germline, CDR1 WSHSY and CDR2 SAAADI. V lost 7 bases, J lost 7 bases, and 3 bases stayed unmatched. This CDR3 region has 13 residues. The source of the sample is a study of control samples from healthy donors and cancer patients. Sequencing input: blood. The chain is built from TRBV10-2 and TRBJ1-6; 8 bases match TRBD1. The receptor's source is a man aged 25-45 years in good health. The CDR3 nucleotides are TGCGCCAGCAAGGCAGGGGGCAATTCACCCCTCCACTTT. It translates to CASKAGGNSPLHF.